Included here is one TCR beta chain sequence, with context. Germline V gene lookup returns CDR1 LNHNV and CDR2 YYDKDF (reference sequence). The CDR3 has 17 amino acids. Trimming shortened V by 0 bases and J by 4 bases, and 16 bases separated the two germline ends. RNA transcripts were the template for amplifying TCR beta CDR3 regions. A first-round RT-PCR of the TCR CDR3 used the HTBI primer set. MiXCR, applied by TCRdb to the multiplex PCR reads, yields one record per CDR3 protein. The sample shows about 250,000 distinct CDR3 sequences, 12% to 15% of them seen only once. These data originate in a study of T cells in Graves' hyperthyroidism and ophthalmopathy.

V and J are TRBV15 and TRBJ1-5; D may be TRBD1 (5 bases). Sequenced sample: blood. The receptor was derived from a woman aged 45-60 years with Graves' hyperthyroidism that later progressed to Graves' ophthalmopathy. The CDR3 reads CATSRDSGTRGNQPQHF. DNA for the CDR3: TGTGCCACCAGCAGAGATAGCGGGACCCGGGGGAATCAGCCCCAGCATTTT.